The entry below describes one T cell receptor (beta chain). The antigen remains unidentified. The data originate from a study of PD-L1 blockade in urothelial cancer. General observations from the study: At 3 weeks on treatment, tumor-associated clones expanded more with durable benefit.

TCRdb's table, derived via immunoSEQ multiplex PCR, lists solely in-frame clones and lacks some. Of around 41,000 clones in the sample, about 88% were seen once. Urothelial carcinoma in patients was locally advanced or metastatic. Each patient gave between 1 and 8 samples, pretreatment and on-treatment. V lost 1 base, J lost 1 base, and 7 bases lay in between. In germline, CDR1 is LGHNA, CDR2 YSLEER. The CDR3 has 14 residues. The sequence was obtained from a woman in her sixties with urothelial cancer. The specimen comprised PBMCs, sampled around atezolizumab (anti-PD-L1) treatment. The V and J genes are TRBV4-3 and TRBJ1-1; D possibly corresponds to TRBD1 (6 bases). CDR3 sequence: CASSQADRNTEAFF. CDR3 DNA sequence: TGCGCCAGCAGCCAAGCGGACAGGAACACTGAAGCTTTCTTT.